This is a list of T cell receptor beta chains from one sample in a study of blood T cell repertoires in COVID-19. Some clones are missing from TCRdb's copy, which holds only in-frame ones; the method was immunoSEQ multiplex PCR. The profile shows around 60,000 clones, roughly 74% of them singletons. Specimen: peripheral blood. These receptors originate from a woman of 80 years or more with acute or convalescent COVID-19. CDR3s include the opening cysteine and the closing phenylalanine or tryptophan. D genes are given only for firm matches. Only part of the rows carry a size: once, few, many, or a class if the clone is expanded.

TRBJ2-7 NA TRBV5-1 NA TGCGCCAGCAGTTTACAGGGAAACGAGCAGTACTTC CASSLQGNEQYF
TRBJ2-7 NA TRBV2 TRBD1 TGTGCCAGCAGCAGGGACAGGGTCTCCTACGAGCAGTACTTC CASSRDRVSYEQYF
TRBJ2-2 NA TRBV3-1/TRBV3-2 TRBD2 TGTGCCAGCAGCCAAGCCCCCCTAGCGGCGAACACCGGGGAGCTGTTTTTT CASSQAPLAANTGELFF
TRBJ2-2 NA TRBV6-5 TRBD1 TGTGCCAGCGGCCGACAGGGGAACACCGGGGAGCTGTTTTTT CASGRQGNTGELFF
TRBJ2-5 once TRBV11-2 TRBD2 TGTGCCAGCAGCCAGAGGCTAGCGGTCCGGGAGACCCAGTACTTC CASSQRLAVRETQYF
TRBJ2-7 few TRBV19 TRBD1 TGTGCCAGTAGTATGGACGTCGGGACAGGGGGCGACGAGCAGTACTTC CASSMDVGTGGDEQYF
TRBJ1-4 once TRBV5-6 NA TGTGCCAGCAGCTTGAAGGGGAGGAGTGAAAAACTGTTTTTT CASSLKGRSEKLFF
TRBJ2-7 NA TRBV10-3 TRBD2 TGTGCCATCAGGGTCGGGGGGGGCTCCTACGAGCAGTACTTC CAIRVGGGSYEQYF
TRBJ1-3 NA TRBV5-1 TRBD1 TGCGCCAGCAGCGCCGGGACAGGGTTCGGAAACACCATATATTTT CASSAGTGFGNTIYF
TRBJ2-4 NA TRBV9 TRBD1 TGTGCCAGCAGTCAAGGGACAGGGGAAGGATACATTCAGTACTTC CASSQGTGEGYIQYF
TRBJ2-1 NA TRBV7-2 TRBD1 TGTGCCAGCAGGGTAGTGGGGACAGGGGGCAATGAGCAGTTCTTC CASRVVGTGGNEQFF
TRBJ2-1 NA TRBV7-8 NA TGTGCCAGCAGCAACCGCGAGGAGCAGTTCTTC CASSNREEQFF
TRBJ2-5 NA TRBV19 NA TGTGCCAGTGGAGGCAAGGAGACCCAGTACTTC CASGGKETQYF
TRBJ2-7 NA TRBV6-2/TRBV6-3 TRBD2 TGTGCCAGCAGTTTTCCAGGACTAGCGGGAAAGGGCGAGCAGTACTTC CASSFPGLAGKGEQYF
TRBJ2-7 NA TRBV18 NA TGTGCCAGCTCACCACCGACCGGCGCGGGCGAGCAGTACTTC CASSPPTGAGEQYF
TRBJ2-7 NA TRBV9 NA TGTGCCAGCAGCGTAAACCCGGGAGCCTACGAGCAGTACTTC CASSVNPGAYEQYF
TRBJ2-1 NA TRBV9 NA TGTGCCAGCAGCGTAGGTAGGGGGACCTACAATGAGCAGTTCTTC CASSVGRGTYNEQFF
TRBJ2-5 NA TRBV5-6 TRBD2 TGTGCCAGCAGCCCGGGACTAGCGGGAGGGCCTGCCGATGAGACCCAGTACTTC CASSPGLAGGPADETQYF
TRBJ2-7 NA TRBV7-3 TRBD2 TGTGCCAGCAGCTTATCGAGCGGGATCCCCTACGAGCAGTACTTC CASSLSSGIPYEQYF
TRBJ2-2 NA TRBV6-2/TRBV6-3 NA TGTGCCAGCAGTTACCATTCGGGGGCCGGGGAGCTGTTTTTT CASSYHSGAGELFF
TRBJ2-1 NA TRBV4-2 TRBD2 TGTGCCAGCAGCCCCCTCAACCTGCTAGCGGAATACAATGAGCAGTTCTTC CASSPLNLLAEYNEQFF
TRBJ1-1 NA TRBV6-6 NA TGTGCCAGCAGCCAGATTTTGAACACTGAAGCTTTCTTT CASSQILNTEAFF
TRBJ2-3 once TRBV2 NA TGTGCCAGCATCACTCGGCAGGGCACAGATACGCAGTATTTT CASITRQGTDTQYF
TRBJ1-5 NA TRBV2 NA TGTGCCAGCAGCGCGGACAGACCTTCCAATCAGCCCCAGCATTTT CASSADRPSNQPQHF
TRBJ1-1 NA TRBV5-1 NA TGCGCCAGCAGCTTAAGGGAGGGGAACACTGAAGCTTTCTTT CASSLREGNTEAFF
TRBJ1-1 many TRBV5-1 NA TGCGCCAGCAGCTTAACAGGGAGGAACACTGAAGCTTTCTTT CASSLTGRNTEAFF
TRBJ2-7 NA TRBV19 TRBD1 TGTGCCAGTAGTATAGTCATCGGACAGGGCCACGAGCAGTACTTC CASSIVIGQGHEQYF
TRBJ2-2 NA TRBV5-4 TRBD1 TGTGCCAGCAGTCGGCCGGGACAGGGGACCGGGGAGCTGTTTTTT CASSRPGQGTGELFF
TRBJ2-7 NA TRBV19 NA TGTGCCAGTAGCACCACAGTACACACCTACGAGCAGTACTTC CASSTTVHTYEQYF
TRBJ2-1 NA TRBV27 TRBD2 TGTGCCAGCCTGGGGGGAGGGCCGAATGAGCAGTTCTTC CASLGGGPNEQFF
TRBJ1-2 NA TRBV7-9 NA TGTGCCAGCAGCGCGATCTCCGGCGGCTATGGCTACACCTTC CASSAISGGYGYTF
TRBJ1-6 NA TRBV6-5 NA TGTGCCACCCAGGGGAGAGGCTCACCCCTCCACTTT CATQGRGSPLHF
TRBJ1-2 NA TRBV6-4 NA TGTGCCAGCAGTGACCCCTCGTTGGGGGGGCGGGATGGCTACACCTTC CASSDPSLGGRDGYTF
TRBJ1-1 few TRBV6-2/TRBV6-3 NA TGTGCCAGCAGTTACTCAAGGGACACTCTGAACACTGAAGCTTTCTTT CASSYSRDTLNTEAFF
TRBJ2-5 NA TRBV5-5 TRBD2 TGTGCCAGCAGTGTTTTGGCTAGCGGAGGTTCGGGGTACTTC CASSVLASGGSGYF
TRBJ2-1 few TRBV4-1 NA TGCGCCAGCAGCCAAGATCTTGCCGGTCGGGGGTCCTACAATGAGCAGTTCTTC CASSQDLAGRGSYNEQFF
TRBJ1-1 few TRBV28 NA TGTGCCAGCAGCCCGCAGGGGATGAACACTGAAGCTTTCTTT CASSPQGMNTEAFF
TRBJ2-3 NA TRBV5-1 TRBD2 TGCGCCAGCAGCTTGGAACTAGCGGGCGGTACGCAGTATTTT CASSLELAGGTQYF
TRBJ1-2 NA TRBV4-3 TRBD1 TGCGCCAGCAGCCTAGGACGGACAGGCGGCTACACCTTC CASSLGRTGGYTF
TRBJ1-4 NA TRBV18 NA TGTGCCAGCTCACCCTCCCAACTTTTTAATGAAAAACTGTTTTTT CASSPSQLFNEKLFF
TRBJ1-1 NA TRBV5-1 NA TGCGCCAGCAGCTTGGCTCGAGGGTCCGGCGGCACTGAAGCTTTCTTT CASSLARGSGGTEAFF
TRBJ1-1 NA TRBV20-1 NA TGCAGTGCTAGTGTGGGGGCGCGGACTGAAGCTTTCTTT CSASVGARTEAFF
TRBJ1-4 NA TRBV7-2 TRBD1 TGTGCCAGCAGCCAGCAGCCGGGACAGTTTAATGAAAAACTGTTTTTT CASSQQPGQFNEKLFF
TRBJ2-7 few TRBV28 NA TGTGCCAGCAGTTTACCAACTACTCGGGAGCAGTACTTC CASSLPTTREQYF
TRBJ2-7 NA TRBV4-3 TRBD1 TGCGCCAGCAGCCAAGATCCCATACAGGGGTACGAGCAGTACTTC CASSQDPIQGYEQYF
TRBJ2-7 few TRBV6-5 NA TGTGCCAGCCGGTCGTCCCGGGGCTACGAGCAGTACTTC CASRSSRGYEQYF
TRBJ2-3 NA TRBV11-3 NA TGTGCCAGCAGCCTGCAGGGCACTAGCACAGATACGCAGTATTTT CASSLQGTSTDTQYF
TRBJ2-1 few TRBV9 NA TGTGCCAGCAGCGTAGGATTAGGGAGCAATGAGCAGTTCTTC CASSVGLGSNEQFF
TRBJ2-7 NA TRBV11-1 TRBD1 TGTGCCAGCAACGACAGGGCGGAGTACGAGCAGTACTTC CASNDRAEYEQYF
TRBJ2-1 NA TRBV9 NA TGTGCCAGCAGCGTAGGGTCGGGAAAAAAAAGGAATGAGCAGTTCTTC CASSVGSGKKRNEQFF
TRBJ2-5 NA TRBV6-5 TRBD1 TGTGCCAGCAGTCGGGACAGGGGTTGGGAGACCCAGTACTTC CASSRDRGWETQYF